This TCR beta chain is from a study of T cell repertoires in cytomegalovirus infection. Study results and caveats: HLA-C-restricted CMV clonotypes gave the most frequent clonotype in two of eight donors.

TCRdb analysed the reads with MiXCR anew, one entry per CDR3 protein. This table has some 180,000 distinct CDR3 sequences, 9.5% appearing once. The germline V gene encodes CDR1 SGHTA and CDR2 FQGNSA. V gave up 5 bases and J gave up 4 bases; unmatched junction bases: 4. CDR3 length equals 15 residues. In this sample, this clonotype turned up many times. The antigen is undetermined. This receptor was identified in a human donor in good health (CMV status not recorded). Some clones in this sample may be carry-over from other donors' samples. The sequencing input was PBMCs. This chain links TRBV7-2 with TRBJ2-1; 11 nucleotides line up with TRBD2. In DNA form, the CDR3 reads TGTGCCAGCAGCCCGGGGACTAGCGGTTACAATGAGCAGTTCTTC. It encodes CASSPGTSGYNEQFF.